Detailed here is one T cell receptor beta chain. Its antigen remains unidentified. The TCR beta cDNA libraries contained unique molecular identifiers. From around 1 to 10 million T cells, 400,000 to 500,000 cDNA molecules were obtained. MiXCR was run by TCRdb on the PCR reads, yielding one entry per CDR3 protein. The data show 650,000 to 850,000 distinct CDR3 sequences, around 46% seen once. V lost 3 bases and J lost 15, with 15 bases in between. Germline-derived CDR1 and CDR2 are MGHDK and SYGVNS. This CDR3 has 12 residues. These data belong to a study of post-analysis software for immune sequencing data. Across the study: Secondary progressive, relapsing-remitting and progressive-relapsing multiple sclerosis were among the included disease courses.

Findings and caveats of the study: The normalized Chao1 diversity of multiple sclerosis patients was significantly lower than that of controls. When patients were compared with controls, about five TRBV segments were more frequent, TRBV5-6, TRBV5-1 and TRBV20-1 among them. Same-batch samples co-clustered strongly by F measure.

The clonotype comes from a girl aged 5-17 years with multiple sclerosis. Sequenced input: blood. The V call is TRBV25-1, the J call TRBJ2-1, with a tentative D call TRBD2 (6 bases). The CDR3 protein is CASSDQGLTRFF. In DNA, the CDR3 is TGTGCCAGCAGTGATCAGGGACTTACTAGGTTCTTC.